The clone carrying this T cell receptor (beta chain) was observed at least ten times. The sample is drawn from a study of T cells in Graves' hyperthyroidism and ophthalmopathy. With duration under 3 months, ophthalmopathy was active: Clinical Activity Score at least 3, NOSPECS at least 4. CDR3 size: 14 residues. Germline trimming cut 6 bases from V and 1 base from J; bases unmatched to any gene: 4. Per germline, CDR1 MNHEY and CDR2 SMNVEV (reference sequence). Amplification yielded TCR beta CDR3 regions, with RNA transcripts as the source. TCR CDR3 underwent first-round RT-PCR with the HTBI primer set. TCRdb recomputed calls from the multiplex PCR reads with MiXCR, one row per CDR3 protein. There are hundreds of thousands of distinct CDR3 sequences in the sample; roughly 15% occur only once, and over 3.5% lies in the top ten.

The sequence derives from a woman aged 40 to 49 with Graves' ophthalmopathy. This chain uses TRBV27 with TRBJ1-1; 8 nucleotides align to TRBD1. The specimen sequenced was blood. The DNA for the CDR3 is TGTGCCAGCAGCTCGCAGGGGGCGAACACTGAAGCTTTCTTT. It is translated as CASSSQGANTEAFF.